Detailed here is one T cell receptor beta chain. A second PCR, run for roughly 7 to 11 cycles, used a sample-barcoded 5' primer plus a J-beta primer mix. TCRdb redid the calling of the 5' RACE reads with MiXCR, one entry per CDR3 protein. The sample carries approximately 880,000 distinct CDR3 sequences, under 50% recorded once. Trimming shortened V by 10 bases and J by 8 bases, and 5 bases separated the two germline ends. The CDR3 consists of 8 residues. The entry originates in a study of blood T cells in healthy people across ages. This chain connects TRBV12-3 or TRBV12-4 to TRBJ1-1; D unresolved. Sample: blood. The clonotype comes from a man aged 25-45 years in good health. CDR3 nucleotide sequence: TGTGCCACACACGAAGCTTTCTTT. Translation: CATHEAFF.